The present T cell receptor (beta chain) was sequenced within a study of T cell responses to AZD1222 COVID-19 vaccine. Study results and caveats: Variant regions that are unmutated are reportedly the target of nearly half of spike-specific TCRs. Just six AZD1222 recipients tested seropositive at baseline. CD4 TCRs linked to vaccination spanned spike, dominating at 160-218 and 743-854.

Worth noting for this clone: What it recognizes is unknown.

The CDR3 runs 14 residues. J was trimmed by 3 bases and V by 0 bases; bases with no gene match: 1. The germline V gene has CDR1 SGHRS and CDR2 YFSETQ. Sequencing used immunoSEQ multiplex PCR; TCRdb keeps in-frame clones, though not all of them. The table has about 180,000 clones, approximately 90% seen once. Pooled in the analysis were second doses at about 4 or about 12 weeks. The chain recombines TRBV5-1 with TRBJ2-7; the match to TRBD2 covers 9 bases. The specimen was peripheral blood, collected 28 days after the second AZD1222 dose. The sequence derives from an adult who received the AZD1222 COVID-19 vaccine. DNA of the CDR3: TGCGCCAGCAGCTTGGTTAGCGGGGGCTACGAGCAGTACTTC. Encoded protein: CASSLVSGGYEQYF.